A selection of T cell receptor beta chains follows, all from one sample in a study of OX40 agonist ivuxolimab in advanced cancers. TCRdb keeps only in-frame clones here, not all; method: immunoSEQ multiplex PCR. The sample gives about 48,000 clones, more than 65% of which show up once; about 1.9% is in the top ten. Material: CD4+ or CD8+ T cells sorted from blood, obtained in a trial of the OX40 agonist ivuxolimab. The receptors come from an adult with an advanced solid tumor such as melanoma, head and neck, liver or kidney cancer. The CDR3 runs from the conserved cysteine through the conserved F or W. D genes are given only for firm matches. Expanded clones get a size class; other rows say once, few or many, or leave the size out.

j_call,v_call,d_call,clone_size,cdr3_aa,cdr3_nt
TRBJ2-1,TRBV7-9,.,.,CASNTPGQPSYNEQFF,TGTGCCAGCAACACCCCGGGGCAACCCTCCTACAATGAGCAGTTCTTC
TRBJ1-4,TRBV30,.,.,CAWSVPTSLVEKLFF,TGTGCCTGGAGTGTACCCACAAGTCTCGTAGAAAAACTGTTTTTT
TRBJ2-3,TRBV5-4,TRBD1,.,CASSSGQALGDTQYF,TGTGCCAGCAGCTCCGGACAGGCCCTGGGAGATACGCAGTATTTT
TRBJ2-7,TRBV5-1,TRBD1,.,CASSNRDRGSNEQYF,TGCGCCAGCAGCAACCGGGACAGGGGTAGCAACGAGCAGTACTTC
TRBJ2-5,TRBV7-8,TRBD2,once,CASSLRPSGGALGETQYF,TGTGCCAGCAGCTTACGCCCTAGCGGGGGGGCGCTTGGAGAGACCCAGTACTTC
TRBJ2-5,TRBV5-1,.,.,CASSMTIQETQYF,TGCGCCAGCAGCATGACCATACAAGAGACCCAGTACTTC
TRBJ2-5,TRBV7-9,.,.,CASSLFSETQYF,TGTGCCAGCAGCCTGTTCTCAGAGACCCAGTACTTC
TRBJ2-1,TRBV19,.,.,CASSPRGYNEQFF,TGTGCCAGTAGTCCCAGGGGATACAATGAGCAGTTCTTC
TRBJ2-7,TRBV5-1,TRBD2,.,CASSWGLPADEQYF,TGCGCCAGCAGCTGGGGACTACCGGCGGACGAGCAGTACTTC
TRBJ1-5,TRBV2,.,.,CASTTVRNQPQHF,TGTGCCAGCACAACGGTTCGCAATCAGCCCCAGCATTTT
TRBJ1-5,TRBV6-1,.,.,CASREGGNQPQHF,TGTGCCAGCAGGGAAGGTGGGAATCAGCCCCAGCATTTT
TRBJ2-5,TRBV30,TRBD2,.,CACWTSGSVQETQYF,TGTGCCTGTTGGACTAGCGGGAGCGTCCAAGAGACCCAGTACTTC
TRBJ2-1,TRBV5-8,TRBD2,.,CASSRITTSGGDSYNEQFF,TGTGCCAGCAGCCGGATTACGACTAGCGGGGGGGACTCCTACAATGAGCAGTTCTTC
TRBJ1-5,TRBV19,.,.,CASSTGQSNQPQHF,TGTGCCAGTAGTACCGGACAGAGCAATCAGCCCCAGCATTTT
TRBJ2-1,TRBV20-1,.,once,CSARTSYEQFF,TGCAGTGCTAGAACTAGCTATGAGCAGTTCTTC
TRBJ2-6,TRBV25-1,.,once,CASSEWVGTGANVLTF,TGTGCCAGCAGTGAATGGGTAGGGACTGGGGCCAACGTCCTGACTTTC
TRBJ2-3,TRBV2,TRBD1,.,CASSEDRGQGLDTQYF,TGTGCCAGCAGTGAAGACCGCGGACAGGGACTAGATACGCAGTATTTT
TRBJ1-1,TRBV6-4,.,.,CASRPQQGYTEAFF,TGTGCCAGCAGGCCCCAACAGGGTTACACTGAAGCTTTCTTT
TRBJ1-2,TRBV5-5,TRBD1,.,CASSLRPGGHGYTF,TGTGCCAGCAGCTTGCGTCCAGGGGGCCATGGCTACACCTTC
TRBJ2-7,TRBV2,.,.,CASGGGTPYEQYF,TGTGCCAGCGGAGGGGGAACCCCGTACGAGCAGTACTTC
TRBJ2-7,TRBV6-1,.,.,CASRPDRGVYEQYF,TGTGCCAGCAGGCCGGACAGAGGAGTCTACGAGCAGTACTTC
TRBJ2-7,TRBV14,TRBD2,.,CASSQRAGTGGSYEQYF,TGTGCCAGCAGCCAACGAGCTGGAACGGGGGGCTCCTACGAGCAGTACTTC
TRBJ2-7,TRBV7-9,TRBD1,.,CASTTYRGQGEQYF,TGTGCCAGCACCACATACAGGGGGCAGGGCGAGCAGTACTTC
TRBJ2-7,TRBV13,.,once,CASSSGARDFYEQYF,TGTGCCAGCAGCTCGGGGGCCCGGGACTTCTACGAGCAGTACTTC
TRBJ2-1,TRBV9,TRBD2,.,CASSPWASGVNEQFF,TGTGCCAGCAGCCCTTGGGCTAGCGGGGTCAATGAGCAGTTCTTC
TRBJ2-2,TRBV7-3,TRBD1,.,CASSPNERTGNTGELFF,TGTGCCAGCAGCCCCAACGAAAGGACAGGGAACACCGGGGAGCTGTTTTTT
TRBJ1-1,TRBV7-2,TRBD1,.,CASSLTGEGEAFF,TGTGCCAGCAGCTTGACAGGGGAAGGGGAAGCTTTCTTT
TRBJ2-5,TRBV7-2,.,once,CASSSNPQETQYF,TGTGCCAGCAGCTCGAACCCTCAAGAGACCCAGTACTTC
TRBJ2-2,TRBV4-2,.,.,CASSRKDGTPNTGELFF,TGTGCCAGCAGCCGAAAAGATGGGACTCCGAACACCGGGGAGCTGTTTTTT
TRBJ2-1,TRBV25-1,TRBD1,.,CASSARTGSYNEQFF,TGTGCCAGCAGTGCCCGGACAGGGTCCTACAATGAGCAGTTCTTC
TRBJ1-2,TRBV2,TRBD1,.,CASSGTGDGYTF,TGTGCCAGCAGCGGGACAGGCGATGGCTACACCTTC
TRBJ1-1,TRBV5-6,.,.,CASSLAGQLTEAFF,TGTGCCAGCAGCTTGGCCGGGCAGCTCACTGAAGCTTTCTTT
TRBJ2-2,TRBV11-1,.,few,CASSLVNTGELFF,TGTGCCAGCAGCTTAGTGAACACCGGGGAGCTGTTTTTT
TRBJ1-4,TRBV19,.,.,CASSMAGALGEKLFF,TGTGCCAGTAGTATGGCCGGGGCCCTAGGTGAAAAACTGTTTTTT
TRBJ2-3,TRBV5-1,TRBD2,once,CASSPVSSGGKGDTQYF,TGCGCCAGCAGCCCAGTCTCTAGCGGAGGGAAGGGAGATACGCAGTATTTT
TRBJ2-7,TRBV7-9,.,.,CASSLPRDNSYEQYF,TGTGCCAGCAGCTTACCCCGGGACAACTCCTACGAGCAGTACTTC
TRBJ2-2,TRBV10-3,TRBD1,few,CAISIDRESSDTGELFF,TGTGCCATCAGCATAGACAGGGAAAGTAGTGACACCGGGGAGCTGTTTTTT
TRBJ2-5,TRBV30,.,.,CAWAGQSQETQYF,TGTGCCTGGGCCGGACAGTCCCAAGAGACCCAGTACTTC
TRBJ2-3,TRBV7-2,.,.,CASSLAGGAASTDTQYF,TGTGCCAGCAGCTTAGCGGGCGGGGCCGCTAGCACAGATACGCAGTATTTT
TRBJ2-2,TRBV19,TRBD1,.,CASKDRTKNTGELFF,TGTGCCAGTAAGGACAGGACGAAGAACACCGGGGAGCTGTTTTTT
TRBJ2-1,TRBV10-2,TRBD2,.,CASSVSGRARYEQFF,TGCGCCAGCAGTGTTAGCGGGAGGGCCAGGTATGAGCAGTTCTTC
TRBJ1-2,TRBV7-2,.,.,CASSRGGSDGYTF,TGTGCCAGCAGCCGGGGTGGTTCGGATGGCTACACCTTC
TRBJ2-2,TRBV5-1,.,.,CASSLFGGNTGELFF,TGCGCCAGCAGCTTGTTTGGAGGGAACACCGGGGAGCTGTTTTTT
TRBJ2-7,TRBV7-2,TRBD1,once,CASSRDSSYEQYF,TGTGCCAGCAGCCGGGACAGTAGCTACGAGCAGTACTTC
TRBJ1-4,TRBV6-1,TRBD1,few,CASSEARGGVEKLFF,TGTGCCAGCAGTGAAGCACGAGGGGGCGTTGAAAAACTGTTTTTT
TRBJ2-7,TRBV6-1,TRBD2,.,CASSDMGLAIYEQYF,TGTGCCAGCAGTGACATGGGACTAGCAATCTACGAGCAGTACTTC
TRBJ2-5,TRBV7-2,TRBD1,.,CASSFRQGRWETQYF,TGTGCCAGCAGCTTTCGACAGGGGAGGTGGGAGACCCAGTACTTC
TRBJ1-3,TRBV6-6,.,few,CASRTEGRYTIYF,TGTGCCAGCAGGACCGAGGGCAGGTACACCATATATTTT
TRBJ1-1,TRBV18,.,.,CASSPLGQGNTEAFF,TGTGCCAGCTCCCCACTCGGGCAGGGGAACACTGAAGCTTTCTTT
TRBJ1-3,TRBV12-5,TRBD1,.,CASAWDRLNTIYF,TGTGCTAGTGCCTGGGACAGACTAAACACCATATATTTT
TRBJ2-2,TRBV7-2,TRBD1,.,CASAREQGATGELFF,TGTGCCAGCGCGAGGGAGCAGGGGGCGACCGGGGAGCTGTTTTTT
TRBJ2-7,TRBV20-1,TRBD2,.,CSAPRLAEQYF,TGCAGTGCCCCGAGACTAGCGGAACAGTACTTC
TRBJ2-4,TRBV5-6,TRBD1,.,CASSSPGQGPPDIQYF,TGTGCCAGCAGCAGTCCGGGACAGGGTCCACCGGACATTCAGTACTTC
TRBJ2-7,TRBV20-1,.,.,CSAGRAREQYF,TGCAGTGCAGGTCGCGCCCGAGAGCAGTACTTC
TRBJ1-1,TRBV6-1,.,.,CASKEGPNTEAFF,TGTGCCAGCAAGGAGGGGCCGAACACTGAAGCTTTCTTT
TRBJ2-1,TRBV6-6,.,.,CASSQVYEQFF,TGTGCCAGCAGCCAGGTATATGAGCAGTTCTTC
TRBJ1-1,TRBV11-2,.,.,CASSFTGGAEAFF,TGTGCCAGCAGCTTCACGGGTGGCGCTGAAGCTTTCTTT